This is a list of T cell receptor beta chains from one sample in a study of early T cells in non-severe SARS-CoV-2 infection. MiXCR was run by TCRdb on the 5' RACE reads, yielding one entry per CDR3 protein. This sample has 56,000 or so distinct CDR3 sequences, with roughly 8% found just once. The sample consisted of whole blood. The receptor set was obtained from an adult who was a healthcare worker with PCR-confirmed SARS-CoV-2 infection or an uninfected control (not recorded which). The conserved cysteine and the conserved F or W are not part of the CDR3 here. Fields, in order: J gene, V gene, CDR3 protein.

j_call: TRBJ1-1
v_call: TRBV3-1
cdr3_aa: ASSSGLPTEAF

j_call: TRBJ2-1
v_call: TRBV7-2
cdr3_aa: ASSLMSGGYNEQF

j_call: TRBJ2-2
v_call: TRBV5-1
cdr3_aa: ASSRDRDTGELF

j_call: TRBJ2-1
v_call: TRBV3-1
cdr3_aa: ASSQLLPGLAGGGRNEQF

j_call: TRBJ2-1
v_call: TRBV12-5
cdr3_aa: ASGFRPGQGRPIANEQF

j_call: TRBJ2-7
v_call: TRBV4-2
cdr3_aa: ASSQERSVDYEQY

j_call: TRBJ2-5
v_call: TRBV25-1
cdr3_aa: ASSTGGTGETQY

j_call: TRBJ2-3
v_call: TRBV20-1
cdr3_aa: SARKGTGADTQY

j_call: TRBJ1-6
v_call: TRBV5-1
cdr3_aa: ASSLGVGSYNSPLH

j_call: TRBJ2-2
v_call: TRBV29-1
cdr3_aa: SGYRRANTGELF

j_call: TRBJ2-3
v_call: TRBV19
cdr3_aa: ASTVGFRTDTQY

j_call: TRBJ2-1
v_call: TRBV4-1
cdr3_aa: ASRGLAGGSSYNEQF

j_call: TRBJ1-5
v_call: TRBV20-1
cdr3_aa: SARDRTGRQPQH

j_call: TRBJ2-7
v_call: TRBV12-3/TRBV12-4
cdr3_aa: ASSPGGLTYEQY

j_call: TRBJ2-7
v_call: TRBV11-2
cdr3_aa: ASRGLASYEQY

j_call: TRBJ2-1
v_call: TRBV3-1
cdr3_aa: ASSRGTSGNNEQF

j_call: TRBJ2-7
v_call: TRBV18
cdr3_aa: ASSPPGLAGWEQY

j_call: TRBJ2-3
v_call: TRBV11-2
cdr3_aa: ASSLDGATDTQY

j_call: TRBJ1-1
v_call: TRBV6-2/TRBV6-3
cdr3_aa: ASSPPGRRAF

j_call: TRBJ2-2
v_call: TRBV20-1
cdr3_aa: SAQTHFNGELF

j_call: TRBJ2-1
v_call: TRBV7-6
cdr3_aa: ASSLFPGGTYNEQF

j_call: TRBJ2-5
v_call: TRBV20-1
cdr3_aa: SAIPPTGSLKTQY

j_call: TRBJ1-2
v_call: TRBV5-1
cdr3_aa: ASSLGYVRSGIYGYT